These 29 T cell receptor beta chains were all obtained from the same sample, sequenced in a study of blood T cells in healthy people across ages. A sample-barcoded 5' primer and a J-beta primer mix were used in a second PCR of roughly 6 to 11 cycles. Each CDR3 protein gets one entry after TCRdb re-called the 5' RACE reads with MiXCR. The sample has 1.2 million to 1.5 million distinct CDR3 sequences, around 42% seen once. Input material: blood. The source of these receptors is a woman under 30 in good health.

Details on this clonotype: One end of the junction does not line up with germline, which may come from a read error. This sequence joins TRBV3-1 and TRBJ1-6, with D maybe TRBD1 (5 bases). From germline, CDR1 is LGHDT and CDR2 YNNKEL (reference sequence). The CDR3 contains 15 residues. The CDR3 DNA reads as TGTGCCAGCAGCCAAGATAGGCAGGGCAATTCGCCCCTCCACTTT. This sequence encodes CASSQDRQGNSPLHF.

This clonotype showed up just a few times. The chain joins TRBV2 to TRBJ2-2; no clear D. The germline V gene encodes CDR1 SNHLY and CDR2 FYNNEI. This CDR3 has 14 amino acids. V lost 7 bases and J 2 bases, leaving 11 bases between the germline ends. CDR3 protein: CASKTIRNTGELFF. CDR3 sequence (DNA): TGTGCCAGCAAAACGATAAGAAACACCGGGGAGCTGTTTTTT. Combining the CDR3 with reference TRBV2 and TRBJ2-2 gives the whole variable domain EPEVTQTPSHQVTQMGQEVILRCVPISNHLYFYWYRQILGQKVEFLVSFYNNEISEKSEIFDDQFSVERPDGSNFTLKIRSTKLEDSAMYFCASKTIRNTGELFFGEGSRLTVL.

V is TRBV29-1 and J is TRBJ1-2; TRBD1 agrees at 7 bases. The CDR3 has 12 residues. CDR1 is SQVTM, CDR2 ANQGSEA, per germline. The V gene end was trimmed by 3 bases and the J gene end by 7 bases; junction bases not matched to a gene: 5. CDR3 sequence: CSVEKPGGGYTF. The CDR3 nucleotides read TGCAGCGTTGAGAAGCCAGGGGGTGGCTACACCTTC.

Details on this clonotype: A much bigger clone sits one base away, suggesting this may be a read error. The chain couples TRBV29-1 to TRBJ2-5; TRBD1 is a possible D gene (5 bases). The DNA end lines up better with TRBJ2-7; the J call may be wrong. Germline loops: CDR1 SQVTM, CDR2 ANQGSEA. The CDR3 consists of 11 residues. The CDR3, as DNA: TGCAGCGTACCAGCAGGGTACGAGCAGTACTTC. Translated: CSVPAGYEQYF.

The rearrangement links TRBV11-3 to TRBJ2-1, with 8 nucleotides matching TRBD2. CDR1 is SGHNT, CDR2 YENEEA, per germline. This CDR3 spans 16 amino acids. The V segment lost 4 bases and the J segment 6 bases; nucleotides outside the gene matches: 11. CDR3 in amino acids: CASSSTGTSQVNEQFF. CDR3 nucleotide sequence: TGTGCCAGCAGCTCGACCGGGACTAGTCAGGTCAATGAGCAGTTCTTC. The entire variable domain, with the rest obtained from reference TRBV11-3 and TRBJ2-1, is as follows: EAGVVQSPRYKIIEKKQPVAFWCNPISGHNTLYWYLQNLGQGPELLIRYENEEAVDDSQLPKDRFSAERLKGVDSTLKIQPAELGDSAVYLCASSSTGTSQVNEQFFGPGTRLTVL.

The J gene is TRBJ2-7, the V gene TRBV27; D not resolved. The CDR3 runs 15 residues. Trimming took 5 bases from V and 4 from J, leaving 18 bases between them. CDR1 and CDR2 from the germline V gene are MNHEY and SMNVEV (reference sequence). CDR3 DNA: TGTGCCAGCAGTCTGGGTGGCCGAGCCGCGTACGAGCAGTACTTC. This codes for CASSLGGRAAYEQYF.

The chain employs TRBV27 and TRBJ1-2, with D perhaps matching TRBD1 (5 bases). Germline V gene sequence: CDR1 MNHEY, CDR2 SMNVEV (reference sequence). The length of the CDR3 is 16 residues. Trimming pared 3 bases from V and 4 bases from J, leaving 18 bases between. The CDR3 sequence is CASSFNPREVSYGYTF. CDR3 coding DNA: TGTGCCAGCAGTTTTAATCCCAGGGAGGTTAGCTATGGCTACACCTTC.

The chain has TRBV21-1 and TRBJ2-1; the table's D call, TRBD1, has no DNA check behind it. Near its end, the DNA agrees better with TRBJ2-7, so the J call may be wrong. TRBV21-1 is flagged as a pseudogene. The CDR3 contains 17 residues. The CDR3 reads CASSKVSRHATYNEQYF. CDR3 nucleotides: TGTGCCAGCAGCAAAGTGTCCCGTCACGCGACCTACAATGAGCAGTACTTC.

This clonotype was observed a handful of times. The chain recombines TRBV24-1 with TRBJ2-3, with D possibly TRBD2 on 5 matching bases. Germline lookup yields CDR1 KGHDR and CDR2 SFDVKD. This CDR3 is built from 14 residues. Trimming pared 2 bases from V and 1 base from J, leaving 6 bases between. The CDR3 DNA is TGTGCCACCAGTGATTCCGGGGGCACAGATACGCAGTATTTT. It encodes CATSDSGGTDTQYF.

This clonotype has just a few counts. The chain recombines TRBV2 with TRBJ2-7; 9 bases map to TRBD2. CDR1 and CDR2 (germline): SNHLY, FYNNEI. The V segment lost 4 bases and the J segment 5 bases; nucleotides outside the gene matches: 12. CDR3 size: 16 residues. The CDR3 DNA reads TGTGCCAGCAGTGTTGGGTGGGTAGCGGGAGATCACGAGCAGTACTTC. Protein product: CASSVGWVAGDHEQYF. Complete variable domain (other parts from reference TRBV2 and TRBJ2-7): EPEVTQTPSHQVTQMGQEVILRCVPISNHLYFYWYRQILGQKVEFLVSFYNNEISEKSEIFDDQFSVERPDGSNFTLKIRSTKLEDSAMYFCASSVGWVAGDHEQYFGPGTRLTVT.

The V call is TRBV12-3 or TRBV12-4, the J call TRBJ2-5; a weak D match, TRBD2 (6 bases). The J call is in doubt because the DNA end fits TRBJ2-7 better. The CDR3 loop spans 15 amino acids. CDR3 region: CASSLAGALGGEQYF. The CDR3, as DNA: TGTGCCAGCAGTTTGGCCGGGGCTCTCGGGGGCGAGCAGTACTTC.

A single count supports this clonotype. The chain recombines TRBV28 with TRBJ2-7; tentative D call: TRBD1 (7 bases). CDR1 is MDHEN and CDR2 is SYDVKM in the germline V gene. CDR3 size: 14 residues. V lost 5 bases to trimming and J lost 3 bases, with 14 bases between them. CDR3 amino acids: CASSAGQTIYEQYF. DNA for the CDR3: TGTGCCAGCAGTGCGGGACAGACTATCTACGAGCAGTACTTC.

This clonotype was counted only a few times. This rearrangement joins TRBV7-9 to TRBJ2-1, with D uncertain. There are 15 residues in the CDR3. Germline V gives CDR1 SEHNR, CDR2 FQNEAQ (reference sequence). Trimming cost V 1 base and J 9 bases, with 16 bases left between them. CDR3 coding DNA: TGTGCCAGCAGCTTAGTAGTGACCGGCGGTGGTGAGCAGTTCTTC. It codes for CASSLVVTGGGEQFF.

The chain joins TRBV7-2 to TRBJ2-1, with TRBD2 matching over 8 bases. Germline CDR1 and CDR2: SGHTA and FQGNSA. The CDR3 totals 15 residues. V lost 0 bases to trimming and J lost 8 bases; unmatched junction nucleotides: 6. CDR3 DNA: TGTGCCAGCAGCTTAGCGAGCGGGGGTTTCTATGAGCAGTTCTTC. Its protein product is CASSLASGGFYEQFF.

V usage is TRBV5-4 and J usage is TRBJ2-7, with D perhaps matching TRBD1 (5 bases). Trimming took off 0 bases at V and 2 bases at J, with 9 bases between the two ends. Germline V gene lookup returns CDR1 SGHNT and CDR2 YYREEE (reference sequence). CDR3 length: 14 residues. CDR3 coding DNA: TGTGCCAGCAGCTTGGAGGACATGACCTACGAGCAGTACTTC. Translation gives CASSLEDMTYEQYF.

The table lists this clonotype with a few counts. The gene calls are TRBV20-1 and TRBJ1-2, with D hard to call. Germline CDR1 reads DFQATT; CDR2 reads SNEGSKA (reference sequence). The CDR3 totals 12 residues. V was trimmed by 6 bases and J by 8 bases, leaving 16 bases between them. The CDR3 region is CSASSQSRGYTF. The CDR3 DNA is TGCAGTGCGTCAAGTCAATCGCGGGGCTACACCTTC.

This clonotype was observed a handful of times. The rearrangement joins TRBV5-1 to TRBJ2-1, with TRBD2 matching over 8 bases. The V gene end was trimmed by 0 bases and the J gene end by 4 bases; junction bases not matched to a gene: 6. Germline loops: CDR1 SGHRS, CDR2 YFSETQ. This CDR3 is 16 amino acids long. CDR3 sequence (DNA): TGCGCCAGCAGCTTGGACGGGGGGGCTAAATACAATGAGCAGTTCTTC. Its protein is CASSLDGGAKYNEQFF.

This sequence joins TRBV21-1 and TRBJ1-2; TRBD1 is the table's D call, not checked against the DNA. TRBV21-1 is a pseudogene. CDR3 length equals 13 residues. This CDR3 reads CASTTRGGGGYTF. The DNA of the CDR3 is TGTGCCAGCACAACCAGGGGAGGTGGTGGCTACACCTTC.

V usage is TRBV21-1 and J usage is TRBJ1-5; the table names TRBD1, a call not compared with the DNA. TRBV21-1 is listed as a pseudogene. The CDR3 is made up of 13 amino acids. The CDR3: CARNLSLNQPQHF. Here the CDR3 DNA reads TGTGCCAGGAACCTGTCTCTAAATCAGCCCCAGCATTTT.

The chain employs TRBV7-2 and TRBJ2-3; D is unclear. Trimming cost V 6 bases and J 4 bases, with 8 bases left between them. The CDR3 covers 12 residues. CDR1 is SGHTA, CDR2 FQGNSA, per germline. The CDR3, as DNA: TGTGCCAGCAGGAAAGGGTCAGATACGCAGTATTTT. This encodes CASRKGSDTQYF.

A few counts support this clonotype. The chain joins TRBV12-3 or TRBV12-4 to TRBJ1-5; TRBD1 is a possible D gene (5 bases). This CDR3 spans 16 amino acids. V lost 7 bases and J lost 1, with 17 bases in between. CDR3 nucleotide sequence: TGTGCCAGCAATTCGGGACGACGGGAAAGCAATCAGCCCCAGCATTTT. Translation gives CASNSGRRESNQPQHF.

This clonotype was seen a few times. The chain employs TRBV25-1 and TRBJ1-2; D remains ambiguous. Germline-derived CDR1 and CDR2 are MGHDK and SYGVNS. The V gene lost 1 base and the J gene lost 7 bases, with 10 bases spanning the gap. This CDR3 is 13 amino acids long. This CDR3 reads CASSEFAGIGYTF. The CDR3 DNA reads TGTGCCAGCAGTGAATTCGCAGGCATTGGCTACACCTTC.

The chain recombines TRBV12-3 or TRBV12-4 with TRBJ2-3, with 11 nucleotides matching TRBD2. The trim removed 2 bases at V and 0 bases at J, leaving 7 bases unmatched. The CDR3 is 18 residues long. CDR3 nucleotides: TGTGCCAGCAGTTTACCCCGGACTAGCGGGCTCAGCACAGATACGCAGTATTTT. The encoded protein is CASSLPRTSGLSTDTQYF.

This clonotype was picked up a small number of times. The chain combines TRBV10-3 with TRBJ1-2; D gene uncertain. Trimming cost V 3 bases and J 2 bases, with 10 bases left between them. The V gene's germline CDR1 is ENHRY and CDR2 SYGVKD. The CDR3 is made up of 14 amino acids. The CDR3 DNA reads TGTGCCATCAGTGAATCTCAGCTGAACTATGGCTACACCTTC. This sequence encodes CAISESQLNYGYTF.

This clonotype came up a few times. The J gene is TRBJ1-2, the V gene TRBV27; 10 bases agree with TRBD1. The CDR3 is 13 amino acids. The germline V gene encodes CDR1 MNHEY and CDR2 SMNVEV (reference sequence). The V and J ends lost 6 bases and 8 bases, in that order; junction bases with no gene match: 6. The CDR3 nucleotides read TGTGCCAGCAGGCCGACAGGGGGCAGGGGCTACACCTTC. Protein: CASRPTGGRGYTF.

Regarding this clonotype: Being one base from a much bigger clone, this may be a read error. The rearrangement joins TRBV25-1 to TRBJ1-6, with D possibly TRBD1 on 5 matching bases. Germline-derived CDR1 and CDR2 are MGHDK and SYGVNS. CDR3 size: 14 residues. Trimming shortened V by 6 bases and J by 11 bases, and 17 bases separated the two germline ends. CDR3 in DNA: TGTGCCAGCAGAACTTTGGGGGTAGGTCCACCCCTCCACTTT. Translating it yields CASRTLGVGPPLHF.

This chain joins TRBV6-1 and TRBJ2-3; D is unclear. This CDR3 has 14 amino acids. The germline V gene has CDR1 MNHNS and CDR2 SASEGT. V shed 7 bases and J shed 4 bases, with 15 bases lying between them. The CDR3 region has the DNA TGTGCCAGCACTTTCGGGCTAGGACCAGATACGCAGTATTTT. It specifies CASTFGLGPDTQYF.

V gene TRBV10-3 combines with J gene TRBJ2-5, with a weak D call TRBD1 (6 bases). The germline V gene encodes CDR1 ENHRY and CDR2 SYGVKD. The CDR3 sequence is 13 residues long. V gave up 10 bases and J gave up 4 bases, with 16 bases separating them. CDR3 region: CASGRGYSETQYF. CDR3 nucleotide sequence: TGTGCCAGTGGCAGGGGATACTCAGAGACCCAGTACTTC.

This chain uses TRBV5-6 with TRBJ2-7; 7 nucleotides line up with TRBD1. The CDR3 extends over 13 amino acids. Germline loops: CDR1 SGHDT, CDR2 YYEEEE. Unmatched junction bases numbered 8, after V lost 5 bases and J lost 6 bases. Here the CDR3 reads CASSLPTGPEQYF. CDR3 bases: TGTGCCAGCAGTCTCCCGACAGGGCCCGAGCAGTACTTC.